This TCR beta chain was found in a study of blood T cells in healthy people across ages. Study findings and constraints: Significant beta diversity loss was already apparent by age 40, declining roughly linearly.

The CDR3 loop spans 12 amino acids. The V gene end was trimmed by 4 bases and the J gene end by 5 bases; junction bases not matched to a gene: 2. The germline gives CDR1 SGHKS, CDR2 YYEKEE (reference sequence). For this clonotype: Its antigen remains unidentified.

A second 7 to 11 cycle PCR used barcoded and J-beta primers. One entry per CDR3 protein, called by TCRdb with MiXCR from the 5' RACE reads. The table records around 1,000,000 distinct CDR3 sequences, roughly 24% of them present only once. These same data were also listed under a study on T cells of mothers and their children. Turning to that study: Study donors consisted of three healthy Caucasian mothers and their six children. Each mother gave over 8 million TCR beta CDR3 reads; each child, some 2.8 million.

Sequencing was performed on blood. This chain uses TRBV5-5 with TRBJ1-1; 7 bases line up with TRBD1. This receptor was taken from a girl aged 2-10 years in good health. For the CDR3, the DNA is TGTGCCAGCAGCGCACAGGGGACTGAAGCTTTCTTT. This encodes CASSAQGTEAFF. Combining the CDR3 with reference TRBV5-5 and TRBJ1-1 gives the whole variable domain DAGVTQSPTHLIKTRGQQVTLRCSPISGHKSVSWYQQVLGQGPQFIFQYYEKEERGRGNFPDRFSARQFPNYSSELNVNALLLGDSALYLCASSAQGTEAFFGQGTRLTVV.